The TCR beta chain under discussion was sequenced for a study of blood T cells in healthy people across ages. The V gene lost 5 bases and the J gene lost 6 bases, with 14 bases spanning the gap. The CDR3 extends over 13 amino acids. Germline lookup yields CDR1 MNHNS and CDR2 SASEGT. With a J-beta primer mix and a sample-barcoded 5' primer, a second PCR ran 7 to 11 cycles. A minimum of 2.5 million CDR3-containing paired-end reads was obtained for each sample. Each CDR3 protein gets one entry after TCRdb re-called the 5' RACE reads with MiXCR. The table shows about 1.1 million distinct CDR3 sequences, with about two fifths occurring only once.

The chain is built from TRBV6-1 and TRBJ2-7; TRBD2 might be the D (5 bases). Source material: blood. The receptor's source is a man aged 18 to 35 in good health. The CDR3 loop is CASSKGVGPEQYF. CDR3 bases: TGTGCCAGCAGTAAGGGAGTAGGTCCCGAGCAGTACTTC.